The table lists the clone carrying this TCR beta chain with a few counts. The V end lost 0 bases, the J end lost 5 bases, and 11 bases lay between the germline ends. The CDR3 is 14 residues long. Germline V gene data show CDR1 as GTSNPN and CDR2 as SVGIG (reference sequence). This sample is drawn from a study of blood T cell repertoires in COVID-19. Study context: The study drew acute and convalescent COVID-19 samples from the United States, Italy and Spain. The analysed material was cDNA or gDNA that came from T cells, B-cell-depleted T cells, or PBMCs.

In the original analysis: Amplified reference gene primers provided the basis for estimating nucleated cell counts. Libraries were prepared by immunoSEQ multiplex PCR; TCRdb keeps only in-frame clonotypes and omits some of them. V and J calls and clone size follow that table, whereas D and trimming were derived from the DNA. This sample has 200,000 to 250,000 clones, with about three quarters found just once. The receptor's source is a woman in her sixties or seventies with acute or convalescent COVID-19. J is TRBJ1-5 and V is TRBV30; D might be TRBD1 (6 bases). Material: peripheral blood. CDR3 residues: CAWSVLGADQPQHF. The CDR3 coding sequence is TGTGCCTGGAGTGTACTGGGGGCAGATCAGCCCCAGCATTTT.